One and the same sample provided the 13 T cell receptor beta chains below, sequenced in a study of spatial heterogeneity in lung cancer. Time point reported: blood at routine non-recurrence follow-up after resection. TCRdb independently ran MiXCR on the 5' RACE reads; one entry per CDR3 protein. Of about 43,000 distinct CDR3 sequences in the sample, 20% to 25% were seen once. The specimen was PBMCs, collected at follow-up. The origin of the receptors is a female donor with early-stage non-small cell lung cancer.

CDR3 residues: CAGGGSTDTQYF. CDR3 nucleotides: TGTGCTGGGGGGGGGAGCACAGATACGCAGTATTTT. The chain is built from TRBV10-3 and TRBJ2-3; 7 bases match TRBD2. The CDR3 runs 12 residues. The V gene's germline CDR1 is ENHRY and CDR2 SYGVKD.

This clonotype was detected many times. V usage is TRBV6-1 and J usage is TRBJ2-3; 9 bases match TRBD1. V lost 1 base to trimming and J lost 5 bases; unmatched junction nucleotides: 7. This CDR3 is 16 amino acids long. CDR1 is MNHNS, CDR2 SASEGT, per germline. CDR3 bases: TGTGCCAGCAGTGAAGTAGAAACAGGGGGCAGAGATACGCAGTATTTT. This encodes CASSEVETGGRDTQYF.

This clonotype was observed a handful of times. V and J are TRBV10-3 and TRBJ2-3; 11 bases align to TRBD2. Trimming removed 8 bases from V and 4 bases from J; junction bases left unmatched: 14. The CDR3 is made up of 17 amino acids. Germline CDR1 reads ENHRY; CDR2 reads SYGVKD. The CDR3 is CAISWIAGGPGADTQYF. The CDR3 nucleotides are TGTGCCATCTCATGGATAGCGGGAGGGCCGGGAGCAGATACGCAGTATTTT.

The chain recombines TRBV7-8 with TRBJ1-4; D call uncertain. Trimming stripped 1 base from V and 4 bases from J, with 7 bases between. The CDR3 extends over 14 amino acids. The germline V gene encodes CDR1 SGHVS and CDR2 FQNEAQ. The CDR3 bases are TGTGCCAGCAGCTTAGGCAGGCGTAATGAAAAACTGTTTTTT. Protein sequence: CASSLGRRNEKLFF. Looking up the rest from reference TRBV7-8 and TRBJ1-4 gives the full variable domain: GAGVSQSPRYKVAKRGQDVALRCDPISGHVSLFWYQQALGQGPEFLTYFQNEAQLDKSGLPSDRFFAERPEGSVSTLKIQRTQQEDSAVYLCASSLGRRNEKLFFGSGTQLSVL.

The chain has TRBV19 and TRBJ2-1, with 11 bases that match TRBD2. The CDR3 totals 16 residues. V was clipped by 3 bases and J by 9 bases; unmatched bases: 10. Germline V gene sequence: CDR1 LNHDA, CDR2 SQIVND (reference sequence). CDR3 in DNA: TGTGCCAGTAGTATTAGGGGGCGGCTAGCGGGAGGTGAGCAGTTCTTC. It specifies CASSIRGRLAGGEQFF.

The CDR3: CASSYALRAAGNTIYF. As DNA, the CDR3 is TGTGCCAGCAGTTACGCCTTGAGGGCGGCTGGAAACACCATATATTTT. The rearrangement joins TRBV6-6 to TRBJ1-3; D remains unclear. This CDR3 spans 16 amino acids. V was trimmed by 2 bases and J by 2 bases, leaving 13 bases between them. Looked up from germline, CDR1 is MNHNY and CDR2 is SVGAGI (reference sequence).

This clonotype was picked up one time. This chain connects TRBV12-3 or TRBV12-4 to TRBJ1-2; D is uncertain. With 3 bases removed from V and 3 bases from J, the gap between germline ends came to 8 bases. The CDR3 loop spans 13 amino acids. CDR3 nucleotides: TGTGCCAGCAGTTTCCCAGAGCACTATGGCTACACCTTC. This codes for CASSFPEHYGYTF.

The rearrangement uses TRBV2 and TRBJ2-3; weak D call: TRBD1 (6 bases). CDR1 is SNHLY, CDR2 FYNNEI, per germline. Trimming pared 6 bases from V and 7 bases from J, leaving 17 bases between. This CDR3 has 14 residues. Written as DNA, the CDR3 is TGTGCCAGCAGGGAAATGACAGGAGGACATACGCAGTATTTT. It specifies CASREMTGGHTQYF.

The chain couples TRBV6-6 to TRBJ1-5, with unresolved D. V was shortened by 3 bases and J by 0 bases, with 6 bases between the two germline ends. The CDR3 sequence is 14 residues long. The germline gives CDR1 MNHNY, CDR2 SVGAGI (reference sequence). The CDR3 region has the DNA TGTGCCAGCAGTTATGGTCTTAGCAATCAGCCCCAGCATTTT. Translated, it gives CASSYGLSNQPQHF.

This clonotype was found many times. The V call is TRBV24-1, the J call TRBJ2-5, with a possible D match to TRBD1 (5 bases). Trimming shortened V by 6 bases and J by 0 bases, and 22 bases separated the two germline ends. This CDR3 has 18 residues. Germline-derived CDR1 and CDR2 are KGHDR and SFDVKD. CDR3 loop: CATSRGRSKLLYQETQYF. CDR3 DNA: TGTGCCACCAGTAGGGGAAGGAGCAAACTTCTCTACCAAGAGACCCAGTACTTC.

This clonotype was found a few times. This sequence joins TRBV19 and TRBJ2-1; TRBD1 or TRBD2 may be the D gene (6 bases each). Germline V lookup: CDR1 LNHDA, CDR2 SQIVND (reference sequence). V was pared by 7 bases and J by 9 bases, with 7 bases between. The CDR3 is 10 amino acids. CDR3 DNA sequence: TGTGCCAGTAAGGGGGGTGAGCAGTTCTTC. Protein: CASKGGEQFF.

This clonotype was counted many times. The CDR3 DNA follows: TGTGCCAGCAGCTTAACGGGAGGAGAGACCCAGTACTTC. Translating it yields CASSLTGGETQYF. V usage is TRBV7-9 and J usage is TRBJ2-5, with 7 bases lining up with TRBD2. Germline lookup yields CDR1 SEHNR and CDR2 FQNEAQ (reference sequence). The CDR3 totals 13 residues. V lost 2 bases and J lost 4; bases outside the gene matches: 1.

This clonotype appeared a single time. This sequence joins TRBV5-4 and TRBJ2-1; D is undetermined. Germline loops: CDR1 SGHNT, CDR2 YYREEE (reference sequence). V shed 1 base and J shed 6 bases, with 8 bases lying between them. The CDR3 has 13 residues. The CDR3 DNA sequence: TGTGCCAGCAGCTTGCAAGGGCTCAATGAGCAGTTCTTC. Its translation: CASSLQGLNEQFF.